A single sample is the source of the 10 T cell receptor beta chains below, sequenced in a study of T-cell reconstitution after alpha-beta-depleted transplantation in children. Study observations and caveats: Several hundred expanded graft clones reportedly were the source of alpha-beta T cells about two months after transplant.

Construction of the TCRbeta library involved unique molecular identifiers. TCRdb re-called the PCR reads with MiXCR, one entry per CDR3 protein. This table has roughly 30,000 distinct CDR3 sequences, roughly 6.7% appearing once. Antigens of these TCRs are unknown. This specimen was peripheral blood, taken 60 days after TCRalphabeta/CD19-depleted stem cell transplant. The source is a child less than two years old who had a stem cell transplant for acute myeloid leukemia, so the T cells may come from the graft donor.

This clonotype was observed at least ten times. The DNA for the CDR3 is TGCAGTGCCAATAGGGGGGCGCGGACCAAAAACATTCAGTACTTC. As protein: CSANRGARTKNIQYF. The V and J genes are TRBV20-1 and TRBJ2-4; D may correspond to TRBD1 or TRBD2 (6 bases each). This CDR3 has 15 residues. The germline V and J ends were trimmed by 6 bases and 2 bases, with 17 bases remaining between them. From germline, CDR1 is DFQATT and CDR2 SNEGSKA (reference sequence).

This clonotype has a count of ten or more. The chain uses TRBV28 and TRBJ2-1, with TRBD2 identical over 7 bases. V lost 5 bases to trimming and J lost 5 bases; unmatched junction nucleotides: 9. Looked up from germline, CDR1 is MDHEN and CDR2 is SYDVKM. The CDR3 runs to 15 residues. Here the CDR3 reads CASSQPGLFDNEQFF. The CDR3 coding sequence is TGTGCCAGCAGTCAGCCGGGACTATTCGACAATGAGCAGTTCTTC.

This clonotype appeared many times. The chain employs TRBV4-3 and TRBJ2-1, with 7 bases matching TRBD2. The trim removed 4 bases at V and 8 bases at J, leaving 5 bases unmatched. The germline V gene encodes CDR1 LGHNA and CDR2 YSLEER. The CDR3 length is 13 residues. The CDR3 region has the DNA TGCGCCAGCAGCCGCGGGAGCGGACATGAGCAGTTCTTC. The encoded protein is CASSRGSGHEQFF.

This clonotype was picked up many times. The chain couples TRBV7-8 to TRBJ1-2; TRBD1 matches at 10 bases. CDR3 length: 15 residues. V trimming: 5 bases; J trimming: 5 bases; junction bases outside the gene matches: 8. CDR1 and CDR2 from the germline V gene are SGHVS and FQNEAQ. In DNA, the CDR3 is TGTGCCAGCAGCCCCTGGACAGGGGGAGGTTATGGCTACACCTTC. Its protein is CASSPWTGGGYGYTF.

This clonotype was observed at least ten times. This chain links TRBV7-9 with TRBJ1-4, with D tentatively TRBD1 (6 bases). Germline V gives CDR1 SEHNR, CDR2 FQNEAQ (reference sequence). V lost 7 bases and J lost 2, with 11 bases in between. This CDR3 comprises 14 residues. Here the CDR3 reads CASNKRGTNEKLFF. The CDR3 bases are TGTGCCAGCAATAAGAGGGGGACTAATGAAAAACTGTTTTTT.

This clonotype was counted many times. The rearrangement uses TRBV2 and TRBJ1-1, with a weak D call TRBD1 (6 bases). The CDR3 runs to 16 residues. V dropped 2 bases and J dropped 4 bases, with 17 bases sitting between them. From germline, CDR1 is SNHLY and CDR2 FYNNEI. CDR3 nucleotides: TGTGCCAGCAGTGAATGGAGAACAGGGTACGGCACTGAAGCTTTCTTT. The encoded protein is CASSEWRTGYGTEAFF.

This clonotype was seen ten or more times. This chain joins TRBV24-1 and TRBJ2-3; a weak D match, TRBD2 (6 bases). V lost 0 bases, J lost 0 bases, and 6 bases lay in between. Germline V CDR1 and CDR2: KGHDR, SFDVKD. The CDR3 length is 15 residues. In DNA, the CDR3 is TGTGCCACCAGTGATTTGACTAGCAGCACAGATACGCAGTATTTT. This encodes CATSDLTSSTDTQYF.

This clonotype has ten or more counts. CDR3 protein: CASSLGTELNGYTF. The CDR3 DNA reads as TGTGCCAGCAGCTTGGGGACAGAGCTAAATGGCTACACCTTC. The V gene is TRBV5-6, the J gene TRBJ1-2, with a weak D call TRBD1 (6 bases). This CDR3 contains 14 residues. The germline V gene has CDR1 SGHDT and CDR2 YYEEEE. Trimming shortened V by 0 bases and J by 6 bases, and 12 bases separated the two germline ends.

This clonotype showed up just a few times. This chain joins TRBV18 and TRBJ2-7, with 8 bases lining up with TRBD2. The length of the CDR3 is 17 residues. The V gene end was trimmed by 3 bases and the J gene end by 0 bases; junction bases not matched to a gene: 10. Germline V gene sequence: CDR1 KGHSH, CDR2 LQKENI. The CDR3 DNA sequence: TGTGCCAGCTCACCTCCTGAACTAGCGGCGAGCTCCTACGAGCAGTACTTC. The encoded protein is CASSPPELAASSYEQYF.

The genes are TRBV4-3 and TRBJ2-4; the match to TRBD1 covers 9 bases. This CDR3 region has 15 residues. The germline gives CDR1 LGHNA, CDR2 YSLEER. V was pared by 3 bases and J by 4 bases, with 4 bases of the junction left unmatched. The DNA of the CDR3 is TGCGCCAGCAGCCACGGGACAGGGACAAAAAACATTCAGTACTTC. It yields the protein CASSHGTGTKNIQYF.